A selection of T cell receptor beta chains follows, all from one sample in a study of cytomegalovirus exposure and HLA in healthy donors. Sequencing used immunoSEQ multiplex PCR; TCRdb keeps in-frame clones, though not all of them. The repertoire consists of about 180,000 clones, with 84% occurring once and the leading ten covering around 1.2%. The sample consisted of PBMCs. The source of these receptors is a girl aged 2 to 9 in good health and CMV-seropositive. Each CDR3 is given with its conserved first and last residue. Fields, in order: D gene, J gene, clone size, V gene, CDR3 protein, CDR3 DNA. A D gene is named only where the DNA matches it firmly. Clone size is given for some rows only: seen once, a few or many times, or a class if the clone is expanded.

>-|TRBJ2-5|-|TRBV7-2
CASSFPGSAKTQYF
TGTGCCAGCAGCTTCCCGGGATCAGCGAAGACCCAGTACTTC
>TRBD2|TRBJ2-1|-|TRBV5-4
CASSPRTSGRQGEQFF
TGTGCCAGCAGCCCCCGGACTAGCGGGAGGCAGGGGGAGCAGTTCTTC
>-|TRBJ2-7|few|TRBV13
CASSFLGPNYEQYF
TGTGCCAGCAGCTTCCTAGGCCCTAACTACGAGCAGTACTTC
>-|TRBJ2-7|once|TRBV2
CASSEKGPTYEQYF
TGTGCCAGCAGTGAAAAGGGGCCAACCTACGAGCAGTACTTC
>TRBD1|TRBJ1-5|-|TRBV19
CASSIYHTQGILKGQPQHF
TGTGCCAGTAGTATCTATCACACACAGGGGATTCTTAAAGGTCAGCCCCAGCATTTT
>-|TRBJ2-2|-|TRBV18
CASSQTAMNTGELFF
TGTGCCAGCTCACAGACAGCTATGAACACCGGGGAGCTGTTTTTT
>TRBD2|TRBJ2-1|-|TRBV30
CAWRKAGEYNEQFF
TGTGCCTGGCGAAAAGCGGGGGAGTACAATGAGCAGTTCTTC
>-|TRBJ1-4|few|TRBV5-6
CASSFYRDATNEKLFF
TGTGCCAGCAGCTTCTACAGGGATGCAACTAATGAAAAACTGTTTTTT
>-|TRBJ2-3|-|TRBV5-1
CASSLGRGSTDTQYF
TGCGCCAGCAGCTTGGGGCGGGGCAGCACAGATACGCAGTATTTT
>-|TRBJ1-4|-|TRBV5-1
CASSLGTASTNEKLFF
TGCGCCAGCAGCTTGGGGACAGCGTCAACTAATGAAAAACTGTTTTTT
>TRBD1|TRBJ1-2|-|TRBV6-6
CASRDSDSYGYTF
TGTGCCAGCCGGGACAGTGACTCCTATGGCTACACCTTC
>-|TRBJ1-3|-|TRBV30
CAWDTGSGNTIYF
TGTGCCTGGGATACAGGCTCTGGAAACACCATATATTTT
>-|TRBJ1-1|-|TRBV11-2
CASSVRGNTEAFF
TGTGCCAGCAGCGTCCGGGGGAACACTGAAGCTTTCTTT
>-|TRBJ2-1|-|TRBV6-5
CASSYQIGGGYNEQFF
TGTGCCAGCAGTTACCAAATTGGGGGAGGCTACAATGAGCAGTTCTTC
>-|TRBJ1-3|-|TRBV30
CAWSRTETGNTIYF
TGTGCCTGGAGTCGGACAGAGACTGGAAACACCATATATTTT
>-|TRBJ1-6|few|TRBV10-3
CAIAGRDNSPLHF
TGTGCCATCGCGGGACGGGATAATTCACCCCTCCACTTT
>TRBD1|TRBJ2-1|-|TRBV14
CASGNPWTGAREQFF
TGTGCCAGCGGAAATCCATGGACAGGCGCGCGTGAGCAGTTCTTC
>-|TRBJ2-7|-|TRBV7-2
CASSHRRTYEQYF
TGTGCCAGCAGTCACAGACGGACCTACGAGCAGTACTTC
>-|TRBJ2-7|-|TRBV6-1
CASNPVRQLPYEQYF
TGTGCCAGCAACCCAGTTAGACAGCTACCCTACGAGCAGTACTTC
>-|TRBJ2-2|-|TRBV7-2
CASSLVLRENTGELFF
TGTGCCAGCAGCTTAGTTCTACGGGAGAACACCGGGGAGCTGTTTTTT
>-|TRBJ1-4|-|TRBV4-1
CASSLQGRGENNEKLFF
TGCGCCAGCAGCCTCCAAGGCAGGGGAGAGAATAATGAAAAACTGTTTTTT
>-|TRBJ1-1|-|TRBV28
CASSFSSGVEGRGAFF
TGTGCCAGCAGTTTTTCATCTGGTGTCGAGGGTCGGGGAGCTTTCTTT
>-|TRBJ1-2|-|TRBV4-1
CASSPPFRGNYGYTF
TGCGCCAGCAGCCCCCCGTTTAGGGGTAACTATGGCTACACCTTC
>TRBD1|TRBJ2-7|-|TRBV11-2
CASSSPGQPYEQYF
TGTGCCAGCAGCTCACCGGGACAGCCCTACGAGCAGTACTTC
>-|TRBJ2-5|-|TRBV6-6
CASSYGEPPQETQYF
TGTGCCAGCAGTTACGGAGAACCCCCCCAAGAGACCCAGTACTTC
>TRBD1|TRBJ2-7|once|TRBV25-1
CASSDSKAGGYEQYF
TGTGCCAGCAGTGATTCCAAGGCAGGGGGCTACGAGCAGTACTTC
>-|TRBJ1-4|-|TRBV6-5
CASSYSTGGIEEKLFF
TGTGCCAGCAGTTACTCAACGGGGGGAATAGAAGAAAAACTGTTTTTT
>-|TRBJ1-2|-|TRBV6-1
CASSEGAGNYGYTF
TGTGCCAGCAGTGAAGGGGCAGGGAACTATGGCTACACCTTC
>TRBD1|TRBJ1-2|-|TRBV6-1
CASSETAEGQGGYGYTF
TGTGCCAGCAGCGAAACGGCAGAGGGACAGGGAGGCTATGGCTACACCTTC
>-|TRBJ1-3|-|TRBV30
CAWSVRQGVGNTIYF
TGTGCCTGGAGTGTACGTCAAGGGGTTGGAAACACCATATATTTT
>TRBD2|TRBJ2-4|-|TRBV14
CASSQSPLLAGKNIQYF
TGTGCCAGCAGCCAATCGCCCCTTCTAGCGGGCAAAAACATTCAGTACTTC
>-|TRBJ2-1|once|TRBV7-2
CASSLAGGGASSYNEQFF
TGTGCCAGCAGCTTAGCTGGGGGGGGCGCCTCCTCCTACAATGAGCAGTTCTTC
>-|TRBJ2-1|-|TRBV10-3
CAISQGFSYNEQFF
TGTGCCATCAGCCAGGGTTTTTCCTACAATGAGCAGTTCTTC
>TRBD1|TRBJ2-3|few|TRBV6-1
CASIDGQDSTDTQYF
TGTGCCAGCATAGATGGACAGGATAGCACAGATACGCAGTATTTT
>-|TRBJ2-7|-|TRBV7-6
CASSPGGTPVEQYF
TGTGCCAGCAGCCCAGGGGGGACCCCCGTGGAGCAGTACTTC
>TRBD1|TRBJ1-6|-|TRBV2
CASSDLRDRVSLDSPLHF
TGTGCCAGCAGTGACCTCCGGGACAGGGTGTCCTTAGATTCACCCCTCCACTTT
>-|TRBJ2-2|-|TRBV29-1
CSVSRAGSNTGELFF
TGCAGCGTTAGTAGGGCGGGTTCGAACACCGGGGAGCTGTTTTTT